Below are 26 T cell receptor beta chains sequenced from a single sample in a study of beta chain features in type 1 diabetes. Reverse transcribing all isolated RNA meant expressed TCRB transcripts were sequenced. Assay used: immunoSEQ multiplex PCR; TCRdb lists only in-frame clones, some missing. The sample holds some 160,000 clones, 7.5% to 10% seen once. Sequenced material: central memory CD4+ T cells from blood. These receptor sequences come from a woman in her late teens or twenties in good health.

There are many counts of this clone. V gene TRBV2 combines with J gene TRBJ2-2; D not resolved. The V gene lost 7 bases and the J gene lost 5 bases, with 17 bases spanning the gap. The CDR3 covers 15 residues. Germline lookup yields CDR1 SNHLY and CDR2 FYNNEI. Written as DNA, the CDR3 is TGTGCCAGCACCAGAGGAGTGATCCGAACCGGGGAGCTGTTTTTT. It encodes CASTRGVIRTGELFF.

In nucleotides, the CDR3 is TGTGCCAGCTCCCTGACAGGGGGCGGTGGCAATCAGCCCCAGCATTTT. Protein: CASSLTGGGGNQPQHF. The chain couples TRBV18 to TRBJ1-5, with 10 bases fitting TRBD1. Germline values: CDR1 KGHSH, CDR2 LQKENI. This CDR3 has 16 amino acids. The V segment lost 6 bases and the J segment 2 bases; nucleotides outside the gene matches: 7.

The chain links TRBV9 to TRBJ2-3, with D possibly TRBD2 on 6 matching bases. CDR1 and CDR2 from the germline V gene are SGDLS and YYNGEE. There are 14 residues in the CDR3. V lost 3 bases, J lost 5 bases, and 13 bases lay in between. CDR3 bases: TGTGCCAGCAGCGCAACCCAGGGAGGAGATACGCAGTATTTT. This sequence encodes CASSATQGGDTQYF.

This clone was picked up a small number of times. The CDR3 DNA follows: TGTGCCAGCAGCTTAGACGGGACAGGATCCTACGAGCAGTACTTC. It is translated as CASSLDGTGSYEQYF. V is TRBV11-3 and J is TRBJ2-7, with 8 bases identical to TRBD1. With V trimmed by 0 bases and J by 1 base, 2 bases remained unmatched. Germline CDR1 is SGHNT and CDR2 is YENEEA. This CDR3 has 15 residues.

This clone has a handful of counts. The rearrangement links TRBV6-5 to TRBJ2-7, with D perhaps TRBD2 (6 bases). Trimming took off 0 bases at V and 7 bases at J, with 16 bases between the two ends. CDR3 size: 15 residues. Germline values: CDR1 MNHEY, CDR2 SVGAGI. The CDR3 DNA reads TGTGCCAGCAGTTACTCTCTGGGGGTACGGGGGGAGCAGTACTTC. Its translation is CASSYSLGVRGEQYF.

This clone was detected only a few times. This sequence joins TRBV15 and TRBJ2-4, with no clear D. The CDR3 sequence is 14 residues long. V was trimmed by 5 bases and J by 0 bases, leaving 8 bases between them. Germline V lookup: CDR1 LNHNV, CDR2 YYDKDF (reference sequence). CDR3 nucleotides: TGTGCCACCAGCGGCCATTTAGCCAAAAACATTCAGTACTTC. Translating it yields CATSGHLAKNIQYF. Together with reference TRBV15 and TRBJ2-4, the CDR3 gives the full variable domain: DAMVIQNPRYQVTQFGKPVTLSCSQTLNHNVMYWYQQKSSQAPKLLFHYYDKDFNNEADTPDNFQSRRPNTSFCFLDIRSPGLGDTAMYLCATSGHLAKNIQYFGAGTRLSVL.

This clone was counted between two and nine times. The genes are TRBV7-9 and TRBJ1-2; tentative D call: TRBD1 (5 bases). CDR3 length: 13 residues. Germline V gives CDR1 SEHNR, CDR2 FQNEAQ (reference sequence). V lost 8 bases to trimming and J lost 11 bases, with 21 bases between them. DNA of the CDR3: TGTGCCAGCGCTCCGGGGGGGTTTTTGCGGTACACCTTC. It is translated as CASAPGGFLRYTF.

The chain employs TRBV29-1 and TRBJ2-1; D perhaps matches TRBD1 (6 bases). CDR1 and CDR2 from the germline V gene are SQVTM and ANQGSEA. CDR3 length: 14 residues. V was clipped by 7 bases and J by 0 bases, with 13 bases between them. CDR3 in amino acids: CSADRSASYNEQFF. Written as DNA, the CDR3 is TGCAGCGCCGACAGGAGCGCCTCCTACAATGAGCAGTTCTTC.

The V and J genes are TRBV25-1 and TRBJ2-6; TRBD1 might be the D (5 bases). V was cut by 5 bases and J by 2 bases, with 7 bases left in between. The germline V gene encodes CDR1 MGHDK and CDR2 SYGVNS. This CDR3 has 14 residues. CDR3 sequence: CASSWTTGANVLTF. The CDR3, as DNA: TGTGCCAGCAGTTGGACAACTGGGGCCAACGTCCTGACTTTC. Variable domain in full (rest from reference TRBV25-1 and TRBJ2-6): EADIYQTPRYLVIGTGKKITLECSQTMGHDKMYWYQQDPGMELHLIHYSYGVNSTEKGDLSSESTVSRIRTEHFPLTLESARPSHTSQYLCASSWTTGANVLTFGAGSRLTVL.

The J gene is TRBJ2-7, the V gene TRBV9; D is unresolved. Looked up from germline, CDR1 is SGDLS and CDR2 is YYNGEE. The CDR3 sequence is 14 residues long. With 1 base removed from V and 6 bases from J, the gap between germline ends came to 14 bases. The DNA of the CDR3 is TGTGCCAGCAGCGTATCCCTTCCCCCTTCCGAGCAGTACTTC. Translating it yields CASSVSLPPSEQYF.

This clone was detected only once. The chain carries TRBV15 and TRBJ1-5, with TRBD1 matching 10 bases. Germline V gene data show CDR1 as LNHNV and CDR2 as YYDKDF (reference sequence). V shed 5 bases, J shed 8 bases, and the junction held 9 bases outside the gene matches. The CDR3 is 15 amino acids. CDR3 in DNA: TGTGCCACCAGCGGACGGGACAGGGGATCGAAGCCCCAGCATTTT. Amino acids: CATSGRDRGSKPQHF. Variable domain in full (rest from reference TRBV15 and TRBJ1-5): DAMVIQNPRYQVTQFGKPVTLSCSQTLNHNVMYWYQQKSSQAPKLLFHYYDKDFNNEADTPDNFQSRRPNTSFCFLDIRSPGLGDTAMYLCATSGRDRGSKPQHFGDGTRLSIL.

The chain couples TRBV7-6 to TRBJ1-1; 7 bases match TRBD1. With 2 bases clipped from V and 3 bases from J, the junction kept 0 bases outside the gene matches. The CDR3 extends over 13 amino acids. The germline CDR1 and CDR2 sequences are SGHVS and FNYEAQ. CDR3 protein: CASSLQGDTEAFF. The CDR3 bases are TGTGCCAGCAGCTTACAGGGGGACACTGAAGCTTTCTTT.

The CDR3 here is CASSLVTSGGIDTQYF. In DNA, the CDR3 is TGCGCCAGCAGCTTGGTGACTAGCGGGGGAATAGATACGCAGTATTTT. V is TRBV5-1 and J is TRBJ2-3, with 12 nucleotides matching TRBD2. The CDR3 loop spans 16 amino acids. Per the germline V gene, CDR1 is SGHRS and CDR2 is YFSETQ. V gave up 0 bases and J gave up 5 bases; unmatched junction bases: 4.

This clone was found a few times. The rearrangement joins TRBV5-1 to TRBJ1-2, with TRBD1 matching over 7 bases. Germline CDR1 and CDR2: SGHRS and YFSETQ. Trimming at V came to 6 bases and at J to 6 bases, leaving 5 bases not matched to a gene. The CDR3 totals 12 residues. CDR3 coding DNA: TGCGCCAGCACAGAGACAGGGAATGGCTACACCTTC. It is translated as CASTETGNGYTF.

The V gene is TRBV2, the J gene TRBJ2-3; unclear D gene. The CDR3 loop spans 15 amino acids. CDR1 is SNHLY and CDR2 is FYNNEI in the germline V gene. V was cut by 0 bases and J by 4 bases, with 11 bases left in between. The CDR3 DNA reads TGTGCCAGCAGTGAAGCTTTTCTACTATCAGATACGCAGTATTTT. Its protein is CASSEAFLLSDTQYF.

V and J are TRBV4-3 and TRBJ2-5, with D possibly matching TRBD2 (5 bases). V lost 4 bases and J lost 5, with 11 bases in between. The CDR3 totals 13 residues. Germline CDR1 and CDR2: LGHNA and YSLEER. The CDR3 bases are TGCGCCAGCAGCCGGGCTGAGGGCGAGACCCAGTACTTC. Protein product: CASSRAEGETQYF.

The chain joins TRBV5-1 to TRBJ2-2; tentative D call: TRBD2 (5 bases). The CDR3 runs to 17 residues. V was trimmed by 3 bases and J by 7 bases, leaving 22 bases between them. The germline gives CDR1 SGHRS, CDR2 YFSETQ. The CDR3 DNA is TGCGCCAGCAGCTGGAGGCCGTCCCAGACTCCCGGCGGGGAGCTGTTTTTT. Translation gives CASSWRPSQTPGGELFF.

This clone was detected many times. The chain links TRBV18 to TRBJ2-5; 7 bases line up with TRBD2. CDR3 length: 15 amino acids. Germline lookup yields CDR1 KGHSH and CDR2 LQKENI. J gave up 4 bases and V 1 base, and 6 bases lay outside the gene matches. The CDR3 DNA reads as TGTGCCAGCTCACCACGGGAGGGAGGAAGAGAGACCCAGTACTTC. Amino acids: CASSPREGGRETQYF.

This chain joins TRBV5-5 and TRBJ2-4; perhaps TRBD2 as D (7 bases). The germline gives CDR1 SGHKS, CDR2 YYEKEE (reference sequence). The V end was cut by 5 bases, the J end by 6 bases, with 15 bases between. The CDR3 consists of 14 residues. CDR3 protein: CASSAERGGNIQYF. The DNA of the CDR3 is TGTGCCAGCAGTGCCGAGAGGGGGGGAAACATTCAGTACTTC.

The chain recombines TRBV6-5 with TRBJ1-1; D unclear. Deletions cut 6 bases from V and 1 base from J, with 9 bases between. Germline V gives CDR1 MNHEY, CDR2 SVGAGI. The CDR3 is 13 amino acids. The CDR3 sequence: CASRPGSNTEAFF. The CDR3 nucleotides read TGTGCCAGCAGACCGGGATCGAACACTGAAGCTTTCTTT.

This clone occurred a few times. V is TRBV19 and J is TRBJ2-2; 11 nucleotides match TRBD2. There are 18 residues in the CDR3. CDR1 and CDR2 from the germline V gene are LNHDA and SQIVND (reference sequence). V lost 6 bases, J lost 2 bases, and 11 bases stayed unmatched. The CDR3 reads CASSPLLAGASNTGELFF. Here the CDR3 DNA reads TGTGCCAGTAGCCCCTTACTAGCGGGAGCATCAAACACCGGGGAGCTGTTTTTT.

J is TRBJ2-1 and V is TRBV30; 15 bases map to TRBD2. J gave up 16 bases and V 0 bases, and 10 bases lay outside the gene matches. This CDR3 has 15 residues. CDR1 and CDR2 (germline): GTSNPN, SVGIG (reference sequence). The CDR3 sequence: CAWSVRGLAGGGYFF. For the CDR3, the DNA is TGTGCCTGGAGTGTACGGGGACTAGCGGGAGGTGGTTACTTCTTC.

There are a few counts of this clone. V usage is TRBV15 and J usage is TRBJ2-6; D is possibly TRBD2 (5 bases). Germline CDR1 reads LNHNV; CDR2 reads YYDKDF (reference sequence). CDR3 length: 18 residues. The V and J ends lost 5 bases and 0 bases respectively, with 17 bases between them. This chain's CDR3 is CATSRESGWYSGANVLTF. CDR3 in DNA: TGTGCCACCAGCCGGGAATCCGGTTGGTACTCTGGGGCCAACGTCCTGACTTTC.

The chain joins TRBV6-1 to TRBJ1-2; 9 bases are shared with TRBD1. With V trimmed by 6 bases and J by 6 bases, 5 bases remained unmatched. This CDR3 is built from 13 residues. Germline CDR1 and CDR2: MNHNS and SASEGT. The DNA for the CDR3 is TGTGCCAGCAGGACGGGACAGGGTAATGGCTACACCTTC. This translates into CASRTGQGNGYTF.

This chain joins TRBV5-4 and TRBJ2-1; TRBD1 matches 7 bases. J gave up 3 bases and V 1 base, and 1 base lay outside the gene matches. The CDR3 contains 14 residues. The germline V gene has CDR1 SGHNT and CDR2 YYREEE (reference sequence). The CDR3 here is CASSLTGDYNEQFF. The CDR3 DNA reads TGTGCCAGCAGCTTGACAGGGGACTACAATGAGCAGTTCTTC.

A few counts support this clone. The V gene is TRBV18, the J gene TRBJ1-1; 10 nucleotides match TRBD1. This CDR3 has 16 amino acids. Trimming took 3 bases from V and 0 from J; bases not matched to a gene: 4. Germline-derived CDR1 and CDR2 are KGHSH and LQKENI. The CDR3 region has the DNA TGTGCCAGCTCACCCGACAGGGGGCTAGTGAACACTGAAGCTTTCTTT. This codes for CASSPDRGLVNTEAFF.